The 29 T cell receptor beta chains below come from one sample, sequenced in a study of OX40 agonist ivuxolimab in advanced cancers. Some clones are missing from TCRdb's copy, which holds only in-frame ones; the method was immunoSEQ multiplex PCR. The data hold tens of thousands of clones, with 84% observed a single time. The material was CD4+ or CD8+ T cells sorted from blood, obtained in a trial of the OX40 agonist ivuxolimab. These TCRs come from an adult with an advanced solid tumor such as melanoma, head and neck, liver or kidney cancer.

This clone is a singleton in its sample. The chain is built from TRBV19 and TRBJ1-3; D unresolved. Germline loops: CDR1 LNHDA, CDR2 SQIVND (reference sequence). The V end was cut by 1 base, the J end by 0 bases, with 7 bases between. This CDR3 comprises 15 residues. DNA for the CDR3: TGTGCCAGTAGTATAGGACGGTTCTCTGGAAACACCATATATTTT. Translation: CASSIGRFSGNTIYF. The whole variable domain, filled in from reference TRBV19 and TRBJ1-3, reads DGGITQSPKYLFRKEGQNVTLSCEQNLNHDAMYWYRQDPGQGLRLIYYSQIVNDFQKGDIAEGYSVSREKKESFPLTVTSAQKNPTAFYLCASSIGRFSGNTIYFGEGSWLTVV.

The V and J genes are TRBV7-6 and TRBJ2-5; 8 bases line up with TRBD2. The CDR3 contains 16 residues. The V gene's germline CDR1 is SGHVS and CDR2 FNYEAQ. V lost 1 base, J lost 4 bases, and 8 bases stayed unmatched. The CDR3 loop reads CASSLGTSSLGETQYF. In DNA form, the CDR3 reads TGTGCCAGCAGCTTAGGGACTAGCAGTCTTGGAGAGACCCAGTACTTC.

This chain joins TRBV6-5 and TRBJ2-1; D not certain. Per the germline V gene, CDR1 is MNHEY and CDR2 is SVGAGI. The V and J ends lost 6 bases and 7 bases respectively, with 7 bases between them. The CDR3 sequence is 11 residues long. CDR3 sequence (DNA): TGTGCCAGCAGCCGAGATAATGAGCAGTTCTTC. Translated, it gives CASSRDNEQFF.

The chain carries TRBV19 and TRBJ1-5; 9 bases are shared with TRBD1. The V and J ends lost 5 bases and 4 bases, in that order; junction bases with no gene match: 12. The CDR3 consists of 17 residues. The germline CDR1 and CDR2 sequences are LNHDA and SQIVND (reference sequence). CDR3 nucleotide sequence: TGTGCCAGTAGTGCCGGACAGGGGCCCCTACAAAATCAGCCCCAGCATTTT. This sequence encodes CASSAGQGPLQNQPQHF.

V and J are TRBV7-2 and TRBJ2-5; the match to TRBD2 covers 7 bases. The junction had 9 bases not matched to a gene; V was cut back by 5 bases and J by 3 bases. The V gene's germline CDR1 is SGHTA and CDR2 FQGNSA. CDR3 length: 15 residues. The CDR3 protein is CASSRSPTSKETQYF. The CDR3 nucleotides are TGTGCCAGCAGCCGTTCTCCGACTAGCAAAGAGACCCAGTACTTC.

The V and J genes are TRBV28 and TRBJ2-3, with 13 bases identical to TRBD2. CDR3 length: 18 residues. From germline, CDR1 is MDHEN and CDR2 SYDVKM. V shed 6 bases and J 2 bases; nucleotides not matched to a gene: 11. The CDR3 spells CASSSTDGLAGATDTQYF. CDR3 in DNA: TGTGCCAGCAGCTCTACAGACGGACTAGCGGGAGCCACAGATACGCAGTATTTT.

A single count supports this clone. This chain uses TRBV4-1 with TRBJ2-3; 7 bases match TRBD2. V lost 4 bases to trimming and J lost 5 bases; unmatched junction nucleotides: 12. Per the germline V gene, CDR1 is MGHRA and CDR2 is YSYEKL. The CDR3 runs 16 residues. CDR3: CASSRGEGGAIDTQYF. The CDR3 DNA is TGCGCCAGCAGCCGGGGGGAGGGCGGTGCGATAGATACGCAGTATTTT.

The chain recombines TRBV6-1 with TRBJ1-5; tentative D call: TRBD1 (6 bases). Germline CDR1 MNHNS, CDR2 SASEGT. The length of the CDR3 is 14 residues. V was trimmed by 4 bases and J by 6 bases, leaving 13 bases between them. The CDR3 region has the DNA TGTGCCAGCAGTGTTGAAGGGGGGTTTCAGCCCCAGCATTTT. Its protein is CASSVEGGFQPQHF.

The chain is built from TRBV2 and TRBJ2-4, with 7 bases identical to TRBD2. Per the germline V gene, CDR1 is SNHLY and CDR2 is FYNNEI. The CDR3 is made up of 11 amino acids. The ends lost 9 bases at V and 15 bases at J; junction bases unmatched: 11. The CDR3 DNA reads TGTGCCAGGGTAACCAGCGGGGTTCTGTACTTC. It specifies CARVTSGVLYF.

Here the CDR3 reads CSFRDSGGKLFF. For the CDR3, the DNA is TGCAGCTTCCGGGACAGCGGCGGAAAACTGTTTTTT. The chain has TRBV29-1 and TRBJ1-4; the match to TRBD1 covers 7 bases. With 8 bases clipped from V and 10 bases from J, the junction kept 10 bases outside the gene matches. The germline CDR1 and CDR2 sequences are SQVTM and ANQGSEA. There are 12 residues in the CDR3.

The rearrangement joins TRBV23-1 to TRBJ2-7; tentative D call: TRBD1 (5 bases). TRBV23-1 is an ORF, with its function uncertain. Trimming left V 6 bases short and J 4 bases short, with 16 bases between. The length of the CDR3 is 14 residues. This CDR3 reads CASRRQLVRYEQYF. The CDR3 DNA sequence: TGCGCCAGCAGGCGACAGCTAGTAAGGTACGAGCAGTACTTC.

This clone was detected only once. This sequence joins TRBV5-1 and TRBJ2-5; D may be TRBD1 (6 bases). From germline, CDR1 is SGHRS and CDR2 YFSETQ. The V end was cut by 3 bases, the J end by 5 bases, with 14 bases between. This CDR3 spans 14 amino acids. CDR3 bases: TGCGCCAGCAGCTCTTCAGGGGTGGGGGAGACCCAGTACTTC. Residues: CASSSSGVGETQYF.

There are a few counts of this clone. The chain links TRBV6-4 to TRBJ1-6; 10 bases agree with TRBD1. Germline V gene data show CDR1 as MRHNA and CDR2 as SNTAGT. The junction had 5 bases not matched to a gene; V was cut back by 6 bases and J by 6 bases. This CDR3 is built from 15 residues. The CDR3: CASSADRGVNSPLHF. For the CDR3, the DNA is TGTGCCAGCAGCGCGGACAGGGGGGTTAATTCACCCCTCCACTTT.

The count of this clone is one. This chain joins TRBV7-2 and TRBJ1-2, with TRBD1 matching 8 bases. This CDR3 has 15 residues. With 1 base clipped from V and 4 bases from J, the junction kept 5 bases outside the gene matches. CDR1 and CDR2 (germline): SGHTA, FQGNSA. The CDR3 sequence is CASSLDQGAAYGYTF. As DNA, the CDR3 is TGTGCCAGCAGCTTAGACCAGGGGGCGGCCTATGGCTACACCTTC.

The V call is TRBV30, the J call TRBJ2-5; possibly TRBD1 for D (6 bases). Trimming shortened V by 3 bases and J by 6 bases, and 8 bases separated the two germline ends. The CDR3 consists of 11 residues. CDR1 is GTSNPN and CDR2 is SVGIG in the germline V gene (reference sequence). The CDR3 nucleotides read TGTGCCTGGAGGAGGGGGAAGACCCAGTACTTC. Amino acid sequence: CAWRRGKTQYF.

The chain couples TRBV5-6 to TRBJ1-1; D gene ambiguous. The CDR3 totals 11 residues. The ends were cut back, 1 base at V and 5 bases at J, with 3 bases in the middle. Germline V gene lookup returns CDR1 SGHDT and CDR2 YYEEEE. This CDR3 reads CASSLWTEAFF. DNA for the CDR3: TGTGCCAGCAGCTTGTGGACTGAAGCTTTCTTT.

This chain connects TRBV12-2 to TRBJ1-5. TRBV12-2 is recorded as a pseudogene. This CDR3 is 15 amino acids long. The CDR3 nucleotides read TGTGCAAGTCGCTTAGATTGGAGGGAACGACAGCCCCAGCATTTT. It specifies CASRLDWRERQPQHF.

This chain uses TRBV30 with TRBJ2-2, with D uncertain. The germline V gene has CDR1 GTSNPN and CDR2 SVGIG (reference sequence). The V end was cut by 3 bases, the J end by 3 bases, with 8 bases between. The CDR3 is 13 residues long. The CDR3 spells CAWSQQDTGELFF. In DNA, the CDR3 is TGTGCCTGGAGCCAACAAGACACCGGGGAGCTGTTTTTT.

The CDR3 spells CASSLLQGYGETQYF. In DNA, the CDR3 is TGTGCCAGCAGCCTCCTACAGGGGTATGGAGAGACCCAGTACTTC. The genes are TRBV14 and TRBJ2-5; 7 nucleotides match TRBD1. Per germline, CDR1 SGHDN and CDR2 FVKESK. Unmatched junction bases numbered 9, after V lost 4 bases and J lost 4 bases. This CDR3 is 15 amino acids long.

This clone was counted once. The J gene is TRBJ1-3, the V gene TRBV9; 7 bases map to TRBD1. Germline V gene lookup returns CDR1 SGDLS and CDR2 YYNGEE. J lost 2 bases, V lost 0 bases, and 5 bases had no gene match. The CDR3 runs to 16 residues. CDR3: CASSVGPTGAGNTIYF. DNA of the CDR3: TGTGCCAGCAGCGTAGGTCCCACAGGGGCTGGAAACACCATATATTTT.

The rearrangement uses TRBV7-9 and TRBJ1-5; 8 nucleotides line up with TRBD1. CDR3 size: 14 residues. The ends lost 5 bases at V and 2 bases at J; junction bases unmatched: 2. Germline CDR1 SEHNR, CDR2 FQNEAQ (reference sequence). The CDR3: CASSGQGGNQPQHF. CDR3 nucleotide sequence: TGTGCCAGCAGCGGACAGGGAGGCAATCAGCCCCAGCATTTT.

The rearrangement joins TRBV19 to TRBJ2-2; TRBD2 matches at 12 bases. The CDR3 runs 19 residues. Germline CDR1 and CDR2: LNHDA and SQIVND (reference sequence). Trimming cost V 4 bases and J 6 bases; bases outside gene matches: 15. The CDR3 sequence: CASSRLTSGRMIGAGELFF. The CDR3 nucleotides read TGTGCCAGTAGTAGGCTAACTAGCGGGAGGATGATTGGGGCCGGGGAGCTGTTTTTT. The full variable domain, rest sourced from reference TRBV19 and TRBJ2-2, is DGGITQSPKYLFRKEGQNVTLSCEQNLNHDAMYWYRQDPGQGLRLIYYSQIVNDFQKGDIAEGYSVSREKKESFPLTVTSAQKNPTAFYLCASSRLTSGRMIGAGELFFGEGSRLTVL.

The chain combines TRBV6-6 with TRBJ1-4; D is possibly TRBD1 (6 bases). Germline V gene sequence: CDR1 MNHNY, CDR2 SVGAGI (reference sequence). V was cut by 4 bases and J by 0 bases, with 12 bases left in between. The CDR3 has 16 amino acids. CDR3 protein: CASSSDRRATNEKLFF. DNA for the CDR3: TGTGCCAGCAGTTCCGACAGGAGAGCAACTAATGAAAAACTGTTTTTT.

This chain connects TRBV18 to TRBJ1-1; possible D gene TRBD1, 5 bases. From germline, CDR1 is KGHSH and CDR2 LQKENI. The CDR3 consists of 16 residues. V was shortened by 3 bases and J by 1 base, with 15 bases between the two germline ends. CDR3 DNA sequence: TGTGCCAGCTCACCGGACTGGGGCATCGGGAACACTGAAGCTTTCTTT. This sequence encodes CASSPDWGIGNTEAFF.

This clone was seen once. This chain connects TRBV9 to TRBJ1-5, with TRBD1 as a possible D gene (5 bases). Germline-derived CDR1 and CDR2 are SGDLS and YYNGEE. The CDR3 is made up of 13 amino acids. V was pared by 3 bases and J by 7 bases, with 11 bases between. Here the CDR3 reads CASSDRGGQPQHF. DNA for the CDR3: TGTGCCAGCAGCGACCGGGGGGGGCAGCCCCAGCATTTT.

The CDR3 DNA sequence: TGCGCCAGCAGCCCGAAACTAGCGGGGCCTCAAGAGACCCAGTACTTC. Residues: CASSPKLAGPQETQYF. The rearrangement uses TRBV5-1 and TRBJ2-5, with TRBD2 matching over 10 bases. Germline V gives CDR1 SGHRS, CDR2 YFSETQ. After removal of 4 bases from V and 2 bases from J, the junction contained 8 bases not matched to a gene. This CDR3 spans 16 amino acids.

J is TRBJ2-4 and V is TRBV4-1; 10 positions match TRBD2. The length of the CDR3 is 15 residues. V dropped 1 base and J dropped 6; count of bases not matched to a gene: 3. CDR1 MGHRA and CDR2 YSYEKL come from the germline V gene. The CDR3 reads CASSQVGTSVNIQYF. The CDR3 bases are TGCGCCAGCAGCCAAGTAGGGACTAGCGTAAACATTCAGTACTTC.

The V gene is TRBV7-2, the J gene TRBJ2-7, with D tentatively TRBD1 (5 bases). The CDR3 totals 18 residues. The V end lost 5 bases, the J end lost 0 bases, and 23 bases lay between the germline ends. Looked up from germline, CDR1 is SGHTA and CDR2 is FQGNSA. CDR3: CASSLKGGASYSSYEQYF. CDR3 sequence (DNA): TGTGCCAGCAGCCTAAAGGGTGGGGCTTCTTACAGCTCCTACGAGCAGTACTTC.

V is TRBV6-4 and J is TRBJ1-1; possible D gene TRBD1, 5 bases. This CDR3 is built from 13 residues. V was shortened by 5 bases and J by 1 base, with 8 bases between the two germline ends. Germline CDR1 is MRHNA and CDR2 is SNTAGT. The DNA of the CDR3 is TGTGCCAGCAGTCATGACAGGAACACTGAAGCTTTCTTT. It specifies CASSHDRNTEAFF.